This TCR beta chain is drawn from a study of shared clonotypes between healthy human individuals. Study-level background: The study enrolled a couple of women and a few men aged 18 to 49.

With 5 bases removed from V and 5 bases from J, the gap between germline ends came to 16 bases. This CDR3 region has 14 residues. CDR1 and CDR2 from the germline V gene are SGHVS and FQNEAQ. With ten immunoSEQ deep assay plates, unsorted PBMC DNA underwent sequencing. Authors' processing steps: Owing to the provision of junction-only sequences devoid of quality scores by immunoSEQ, filtering differed. Clones were read by immunoSEQ multiplex PCR, and TCRdb kept only the in-frame ones, dropping some. Clonal size and the V and J genes are those of that table, whereas D and trimming came from the DNA. The sample lists 450,000 to 500,000 clones; roughly 78% were seen once. Every contributor of samples was a Caucasian grown-up residing in Nashville, Tennessee.

The chain employs TRBV7-8 and TRBJ2-7; D is uncertain. Sequencing was performed on PBMCs. The sequence came from a woman aged 40-49 years in good health. Some clones in this sample may be carry-over from other donors' samples. For the CDR3, the DNA is TGTGCCAGCAGCCTGTCCCTCAGTTCCCACGAGCAGTACTTC. Translating it yields CASSLSLSSHEQYF.